The 26 T cell receptor beta chains in this list originate from one sample, sequenced in a study of long-term antiretroviral therapy in people with HIV. Investigators performed immunoSEQ version v3.0 at survey level. TCRdb's copy holds only in-frame clones and misses some; the assay was immunoSEQ multiplex PCR. The profile covers approximately 34,000 clones, with roughly four fifths appearing a single time and around 5.9% taken by the ten largest. Sequenced here: unsorted PBMCs, sampled 1 year after starting antiretroviral therapy. These receptors came from a man aged 18 to 29 with HIV.

J is TRBJ2-3 and V is TRBV20-1; D call uncertain. Per germline, CDR1 DFQATT and CDR2 SNEGSKA (reference sequence). The CDR3 sequence is 10 residues long. The CDR3 reads CRAGEATQYF. Here the CDR3 DNA reads TGCAGGGCTGGGGAAGCTACGCAGTATTTT.

This chain uses TRBV5-5 with TRBJ2-6; 7 bases line up with TRBD2. CDR3 length equals 15 residues. The germline V gene has CDR1 SGHKS and CDR2 YYEKEE (reference sequence). Unmatched junction bases numbered 6, after V lost 3 bases and J lost 6 bases. In nucleotides, the CDR3 is TGTGCCAGCAGCTGGGCGAGCGGGGAGGCCAACGTCCTGACTTTC. Translating gives CASSWASGEANVLTF.

The chain joins TRBV6-5 to TRBJ1-3, with D possibly being TRBD1 (5 bases). The ends were cut back, 10 bases at V and 0 bases at J, with 10 bases in the middle. The CDR3 runs to 13 residues. The germline V gene encodes CDR1 MNHEY and CDR2 SVGAGI. CDR3 sequence reads: CATEGSSGNTIYF. The CDR3 coding sequence is TGTGCCACGGAGGGGAGCTCTGGAAACACCATATATTTT.

V gene TRBV7-3 combines with J gene TRBJ1-1, with D possibly TRBD1 on 6 matching bases. The CDR3 loop spans 14 amino acids. Germline CDR1 is SGHTA and CDR2 is FQGTGA. V gave up 5 bases and J gave up 1 base, with 11 bases separating them. CDR3 amino acids: CASSTGAGNTEAFF. CDR3 bases: TGTGCCAGCAGCACGGGGGCGGGGAACACTGAAGCTTTCTTT.

The chain links TRBV9 to TRBJ2-3, with 8 bases identical to TRBD1. The CDR3 consists of 15 residues. V shed 3 bases, J shed 5 bases, and the junction held 8 bases outside the gene matches. CDR1 is SGDLS and CDR2 is YYNGEE in the germline V gene. CDR3 nucleotides: TGTGCCAGCAGCGCCTCTGGACAGGGCCGAGATACGCAGTATTTT. Its protein product is CASSASGQGRDTQYF. Full variable domain (rest looked up from reference TRBV9 and TRBJ2-3): DSGVTQTPKHLITATGQRVTLRCSPRSGDLSVYWYQQSLDQGLQFLIQYYNGEERAKGNILERFSAQQFPDLHSELNLSSLELGDSALYFCASSASGQGRDTQYFGPGTRLTVL.

This chain uses TRBV28 with TRBJ2-7; D is ambiguous. Looked up from germline, CDR1 is MDHEN and CDR2 is SYDVKM. V was pared by 5 bases and J by 3 bases, with 5 bases between. The CDR3 has 11 residues. As DNA, the CDR3 is TGTGCCAGCAGTCCCGACTACGAGCAGTACTTC. The encoded protein is CASSPDYEQYF.

J is TRBJ2-3 and V is TRBV27; D remains ambiguous. Germline V gene sequence: CDR1 MNHEY, CDR2 SMNVEV (reference sequence). Trimming shortened V by 3 bases and J by 4 bases, and 8 bases separated the two germline ends. The CDR3 sequence is 13 residues long. The CDR3 region is CASSFGLSDTQYF. CDR3 nucleotides: TGTGCCAGCAGTTTTGGGCTCTCAGATACGCAGTATTTT.

The gene calls are TRBV9 and TRBJ1-1; 7 nucleotides line up with TRBD1. Germline V gene lookup returns CDR1 SGDLS and CDR2 YYNGEE. The CDR3 contains 13 residues. The trim removed 0 bases at V and 11 bases at J, leaving 7 bases unmatched. CDR3 sequence: CASSVGAGGGAFF. The CDR3 DNA is TGTGCCAGCAGCGTAGGGGCAGGGGGTGGGGCTTTCTTT.

J is TRBJ1-2 and V is TRBV28; the match to TRBD1 covers 10 bases. The V and J ends lost 4 bases and 4 bases, in that order; junction bases with no gene match: 6. The CDR3 has 15 amino acids. Germline V gene lookup returns CDR1 MDHEN and CDR2 SYDVKM. CDR3 DNA: TGTGCCAGCAGTTCAGGGACAGGGGCGATCTATGGCTACACCTTC. It encodes CASSSGTGAIYGYTF.

This clone was counted only a few times. The chain employs TRBV11-2 and TRBJ1-5; possible D gene TRBD1, 5 bases. The CDR3 consists of 15 residues. Trimming cost V 0 bases and J 5 bases, with 11 bases left between them. The germline V gene encodes CDR1 SGHAT and CDR2 FQNNGV. The CDR3 loop is CASSLESGRHQPQHF. The DNA for the CDR3 is TGTGCCAGCAGCTTAGAGTCAGGGAGGCATCAGCCCCAGCATTTT. Full variable domain (outside the CDR3, taken from reference TRBV11-2 and TRBJ1-5): EAGVAQSPRYKIIEKRQSVAFWCNPISGHATLYWYQQILGQGPKLLIQFQNNGVVDDSQLPKDRFSAERLKGVDSTLKIQPAKLEDSAVYLCASSLESGRHQPQHFGDGTRLSIL.

In its sample, this clone was seen once. The V and J genes are TRBV13 and TRBJ2-7, with 7 bases identical to TRBD1. Germline values: CDR1 PRHDT, CDR2 FYEKMQ (reference sequence). J gave up 3 bases and V 0 bases, and 5 bases lay outside the gene matches. CDR3 length: 15 amino acids. The CDR3 protein is CASSLGQQGRYEQYF. Written as DNA, the CDR3 is TGTGCCAGCAGCTTAGGGCAACAGGGGCGCTACGAGCAGTACTTC. The variable domain in full, with the rest retrieved from reference TRBV13 and TRBJ2-7, is AAGVIQSPRHLIKEKRETATLKCYPIPRHDTVYWYQQGPGQDPQFLISFYEKMQSDKGSIPDRFSAQQFSDYHSELNMSSLELGDSALYFCASSLGQQGRYEQYFGPGTRLTVT.

The CDR3 DNA reads TGCGCCAGCAGCCCACTACCGGGACTAGCGGGGACAAACACAGATACGCAGTATTTT. Translated: CASSPLPGLAGTNTDTQYF. The chain has TRBV5-1 and TRBJ2-3; 13 bases line up with TRBD2. V dropped 4 bases and J dropped 2; count of bases not matched to a gene: 13. Germline V lookup: CDR1 SGHRS, CDR2 YFSETQ. This CDR3 contains 19 residues.

This clone has more than one count but fewer than ten. V and J are TRBV7-9 and TRBJ1-1, with a weak D call TRBD1 (5 bases). CDR1 and CDR2 from the germline V gene are SEHNR and FQNEAQ (reference sequence). Trimming removed 4 bases from V and 6 bases from J, with 12 bases in between. The CDR3 runs to 13 residues. CDR3 region: CASSWRDGAEAFF. CDR3 DNA: TGTGCCAGCAGCTGGCGGGACGGCGCTGAAGCTTTCTTT.

This clone occurred a few times. This sequence joins TRBV2 and TRBJ1-5, with unresolved D. Germline lookup yields CDR1 SNHLY and CDR2 FYNNEI. The CDR3 contains 14 residues. Trimming pared 6 bases from V and 4 bases from J, leaving 13 bases between. The CDR3 protein is CASRDLSVNQPQHF. The CDR3 DNA reads TGTGCCAGCAGAGACCTATCAGTGAATCAGCCCCAGCATTTT.

The V gene is TRBV6-1, the J gene TRBJ1-1; 7 nucleotides agree with TRBD1. V dropped 2 bases and J dropped 4; count of bases not matched to a gene: 10. CDR1 MNHNS and CDR2 SASEGT come from the germline V gene. The CDR3 loop spans 16 amino acids. CDR3 region: CASSEREGAGGTEAFF. The CDR3 DNA reads as TGTGCCAGCAGTGAAAGGGAGGGGGCGGGGGGCACTGAAGCTTTCTTT.

This clone appeared once. The chain recombines TRBV2 with TRBJ1-4, with D maybe TRBD1 (5 bases). This CDR3 spans 14 amino acids. V was clipped by 10 bases and J by 5 bases, with 17 bases between them. The germline V gene encodes CDR1 SNHLY and CDR2 FYNNEI. CDR3 loop: CATRNQGANEKLFF. CDR3 sequence (DNA): TGTGCCACCCGAAACCAGGGAGCAAATGAAAAACTGTTTTTT.

About this clone itself: The DNA is omitted, as the CDR3 cannot be located on it reliably, and the CDR3 follows TCRdb's listing. The chain uses TRBV9 and TRBJ2-7; the table calls TRBD1, which could not be checked here. Germline CDR1 reads SGDLS; CDR2 reads YYNGEE. Ends included, the CDR3 has 16 residues. The CDR3 spells CASSVATGTGTEKKYF.

The V call is TRBV27, the J call TRBJ2-7; perhaps TRBD2 as D (5 bases). Trimming stripped 2 bases from V and 3 bases from J, with 11 bases between. The CDR3 totals 14 residues. Germline CDR1 and CDR2: MNHEY and SMNVEV (reference sequence). CDR3 DNA sequence: TGTGCCAGCAGTTTACGGGGAAACGGCTACGAGCAGTACTTC. It translates to CASSLRGNGYEQYF.

The rearrangement links TRBV2 to TRBJ1-1; 8 nucleotides line up with TRBD1. Germline CDR1 is SNHLY and CDR2 is FYNNEI. The CDR3 length is 11 residues. The CDR3 is CAGQGNTEAFF. CDR3 nucleotides: TGTGCAGGACAGGGGAACACTGAAGCTTTCTTT.

In its sample, this clone was seen once. The chain joins TRBV2 to TRBJ2-1, with 8 bases that match TRBD2. This CDR3 is built from 18 residues. Germline loops: CDR1 SNHLY, CDR2 FYNNEI. The trim removed 0 bases at V and 2 bases at J, leaving 9 bases unmatched. CDR3 residues: CASSEAGFTSGTYNEQFF. CDR3 in DNA: TGTGCCAGCAGTGAAGCGGGATTCACTAGCGGAACCTACAATGAGCAGTTCTTC. Filled out from reference TRBV2 and TRBJ2-1, the complete variable domain reads EPEVTQTPSHQVTQMGQEVILRCVPISNHLYFYWYRQILGQKVEFLVSFYNNEISEKSEIFDDQFSVERPDGSNFTLKIRSTKLEDSAMYFCASSEAGFTSGTYNEQFFGPGTRLTVL.

The J gene is TRBJ1-1, the V gene TRBV6-1, with D possibly matching TRBD1 (6 bases). Germline CDR1 reads MNHNS; CDR2 reads SASEGT. Trimming removed 6 bases at V and 4 bases at J, with 12 bases between. This CDR3 region has 13 residues. CDR3 protein: CASRAQGATEAFF. The DNA of the CDR3 is TGTGCCAGCAGGGCACAGGGCGCCACTGAAGCTTTCTTT.

The chain uses TRBV27 and TRBJ1-5; D is ambiguous. V was shortened by 7 bases and J by 0 bases, with 10 bases between the two germline ends. This CDR3 region has 14 residues. Germline V lookup: CDR1 MNHEY, CDR2 SMNVEV (reference sequence). The DNA for the CDR3 is TGTGCCAGCAACCCCCGATTTAGCAATCAGCCCCAGCATTTT. Its translation is CASNPRFSNQPQHF.

In its sample, this clone was seen a few times. The rearrangement joins TRBV11-2 to TRBJ1-2, with D possibly matching TRBD1 (5 bases). The V gene lost 5 bases and the J gene lost 0 bases, with 10 bases spanning the gap. CDR1 is SGHAT and CDR2 is FQNNGV in the germline V gene. The CDR3 runs to 14 residues. CDR3 nucleotide sequence: TGTGCCAGCAGCCCCAAGGGGCCTAACTATGGCTACACCTTC. Translation: CASSPKGPNYGYTF.

The rearrangement links TRBV7-2 to TRBJ1-1; D may be TRBD1 (5 bases). Between the trimmed V and J ends, which lost 5 bases and 4 bases, there was a span of 14 bases. Germline V lookup: CDR1 SGHTA, CDR2 FQGNSA. CDR3 length: 14 amino acids. The CDR3, as DNA: TGTGCCAGCAGCCGGACCCTGGGGGGCACTGAAGCTTTCTTT. Translation gives CASSRTLGGTEAFF.

V usage is TRBV27 and J usage is TRBJ2-5, with D maybe TRBD2 (6 bases). This CDR3 contains 14 residues. Trimming removed 8 bases from V and 3 bases from J, with 16 bases in between. In germline, CDR1 is MNHEY, CDR2 SMNVEV (reference sequence). DNA of the CDR3: TGTGCCAGCGGCGGGGTCGGGCGTAAAGAGACCCAGTACTTC. This encodes CASGGVGRKETQYF.

The gene calls are TRBV21-1 and TRBJ2-2. TRBV21-1 is a pseudogene segment. The CDR3 is made up of 13 amino acids. CDR3 amino acids: CASSKEGTGELFF. In DNA, the CDR3 is TGTGCCAGCAGCAAAGAGGGCACCGGGGAGCTGTTTTTT.